The T cell receptor (beta chain) described here comes from a study of radiation and T cells in renal cell carcinoma. CDR3 size: 14 residues. V shed 2 bases and J shed 10 bases, with 12 bases lying between them. CDR1 and CDR2 (germline): MDHEN, SYDVKM. Sequenced by immunoSEQ multiplex PCR; TCRdb stores in-frame clones only, minus some. The sample lists 100,000 to 150,000 clones, roughly 80% occurring once. For this clone: The antigen is unknown.

Documented time point: baseline pretreatment blood. Treatment of the sample: 15 Gy SBRT to primary tumor, nephrectomy 4 weeks later. Blood was sampled at baseline, 2 weeks and 4 weeks after SBRT. Clear cell pathology was present in this patient's renal cell carcinoma. Study-wide results and limits: From baseline, blood top tumor clonotypes peaked at 2 weeks post-radiation. No pretreatment tumor biopsies were available for baseline clonotypes.

The material was blood, obtained from a patient whose treatment included radiotherapy and nephrectomy. The genes are TRBV28 and TRBJ1-6; tentative D call: TRBD1 (5 bases). This receptor was obtained from an older woman with renal cell carcinoma. CDR3 coding DNA: TGTGCCAGCAGTTTAGGGGGGTCTGGGTCACCCCTCCACTTT. Protein sequence: CASSLGGSGSPLHF.